This is a list of T cell receptor beta chains from one sample in a study of cytomegalovirus exposure and HLA in healthy donors. TCRdb keeps only in-frame clones here, not all; method: immunoSEQ multiplex PCR. The sample contains approximately 140,000 clones, 82% of which appear only once. Sequences were obtained from PBMCs. The receptors here all came from a male donor in good health and CMV-seronegative. CDR3s include the opening cysteine and the closing phenylalanine or tryptophan. D genes are given only for firm matches. Size values are once, few and many counts, or a class for expanded clones, and some rows have none.

TRBJ2-1	TRBV5-4	TRBD2	few	TGTGCCAGCAGCTTGGGACTAGCGGGCTACAATGAGCAGTTCTTC	CASSLGLAGYNEQFF
TRBJ2-7	TRBV11-2	.	.	TGTGCCAGCAGCTTAGTCTTCGACGAGCAGTACTTC	CASSLVFDEQYF
TRBJ1-5	TRBV4-2	TRBD1	.	TGTGCCAGCAGCCAAGATGGAGGGGGCGCGGAGGCGCCCCAGCATTTT	CASSQDGGGAEAPQHF
TRBJ1-5	TRBV7-2	TRBD1	.	TGTGCCAGCAGCTTGGACAGGGGGCAGGGACAGCCCCAGCATTTT	CASSLDRGQGQPQHF
TRBJ2-2	TRBV6-5	TRBD2	.	TGTGCCAGCAGGGACTTGGCGGGAGGCACCGGGGAGCTGTTTTTT	CASRDLAGGTGELFF
TRBJ2-2	TRBV4-3	.	.	TGCGCCAGCAGCCAAGACTGGACGTGGCGGGGCGATACGGGCGGGGAGCTGTTTTTT	CASSQDWTWRGDTGGELFF
TRBJ2-7	TRBV5-4	TRBD2	once	TGTGCCAGCAGCGCCGGAGGGACTAGCGGAGGTGGCTCCTACGAGCAGTACTTC	CASSAGGTSGGGSYEQYF
TRBJ2-2	TRBV29-1	.	.	TGCAGCGTTGAGTCTCCTCGGGGTGCCGGGGAGCTGTTTTTT	CSVESPRGAGELFF
TRBJ2-3	TRBV7-9	TRBD2	.	TGTGCCAGCAGCCCGGGGACTAGCGGGGATTGGGATCGCACAGATACGCAGTATTTT	CASSPGTSGDWDRTDTQYF
TRBJ1-4	TRBV13	.	.	TGTGCCAGCAGCTTCGGCGGGCGGGGTGAAAAACTGTTTTTT	CASSFGGRGEKLFF
TRBJ2-5	TRBV18	TRBD2	.	TGTGCCAGCTCAACGGGACTAGCGGGAGATCGCACCCAGTACTTC	CASSTGLAGDRTQYF
TRBJ2-5	TRBV10-1	TRBD1	.	TGCGCCAGAACCGGGACAGGGGAGTTTATGGAGACCCAGTACTTC	CARTGTGEFMETQYF
TRBJ1-3	TRBV4-3	TRBD1	.	TGCGCCAGCAGCCAAGTGAACAGGGGAGGAAACACCATATATTTT	CASSQVNRGGNTIYF
TRBJ1-3	TRBV28	.	.	TGTGCCAGCAGCTACAGCGGGACTGAAGGAAACACCATATATTTT	CASSYSGTEGNTIYF
TRBJ1-2	TRBV9	.	.	TGTGCCAGCAATACAGGGTCGCGGGGCTACACCTTC	CASNTGSRGYTF
TRBJ1-2	TRBV20-1	.	once	TGCAGTGCTCCAAATAACTATGGCTACACCTTC	CSAPNNYGYTF
TRBJ1-1	TRBV6-4	TRBD1	.	TGTGCCAGGGGGGGCAGGGGGTGCACTGAAGCTTTCTTT	CARGGRGCTEAFF
TRBJ1-5	TRBV30	TRBD1	.	TGTGCCTGGGCACAGGGGTACCAGCCCCAGCATTTT	CAWAQGYQPQHF
TRBJ2-1	TRBV7-9	TRBD1	.	TGTGCCAGCAGCACCGGACAGGGGGCGTCCCATGAGCAGTTCTTC	CASSTGQGASHEQFF
TRBJ1-2	TRBV7-2	TRBD1	.	TGTGCCAGCAGTCCGACAGGGTTCTATGGCTACACCTTC	CASSPTGFYGYTF
TRBJ1-3	TRBV10-3	.	.	TGTGCCATCAGTGAGTCGACAGCCGCTGGAAACACCATATATTTT	CAISESTAAGNTIYF
TRBJ2-7	TRBV7-9	.	.	TGTGCCAGCAGCTCCACCTACGAGCAGTACTTC	CASSSTYEQYF
TRBJ1-2	TRBV5-1	TRBD1	few	TGCGCCAGCAGCTTGGGCCATACAGGGGGTGGGGACGGCTACACCTTC	CASSLGHTGGGDGYTF
TRBJ2-3	TRBV11-2	TRBD2	once	TGTGCCAGCAGCTTAGCCAGCCCCGGGACTAGCGGATTCACAGATACGCAGTATTTT	CASSLASPGTSGFTDTQYF
TRBJ2-5	TRBV29-1	.	.	TGCAGCGCCCTGACAAATCAAGAGACCCAGTACTTC	CSALTNQETQYF
TRBJ2-7	TRBV18	.	.	TGTGCCAGCTCACCAAATTCACAGGGCGGGTCGGAGCAGTACTTC	CASSPNSQGGSEQYF
TRBJ2-7	TRBV19	TRBD2	.	TGTGCCAGTAGTATAGCTAGCGGGAGCTACGAGCAGTACTTC	CASSIASGSYEQYF
TRBJ2-7	TRBV12-5	TRBD2	.	TGTGCTAGTGGCCTCACTAGCGGGAGTTGGTACGAGCAGTACTTC	CASGLTSGSWYEQYF
TRBJ1-2	TRBV30	.	few	TGTGCCTGGAGTGTAGGGGATGGCTACACCTTC	CAWSVGDGYTF
TRBJ2-3	TRBV27	TRBD2	few	TGTGCTACGGGACTAGCGGGAAACACAGATACGCAGTATTTT	CATGLAGNTDTQYF
TRBJ2-5	TRBV9	TRBD2	.	TGTGCCAGCAGCGTAGCGGCTAGCGGAACCCAAGAGACCCAGTACTTC	CASSVAASGTQETQYF
TRBJ2-1	TRBV7-6	.	few	TGTGCCAGCAGCTTAGCGCCAGGGAGGAATGAGCAGTTCTTC	CASSLAPGRNEQFF
TRBJ1-4	TRBV4-3	.	.	TGCGCCAGCAGCCTAGATGGGACACCAAGGGATGAAAAACTGTTTTTT	CASSLDGTPRDEKLFF
TRBJ2-7	TRBV4-3	.	.	TGCGCCAGCAGCCAAGAGGGTCAGGAACCCTACGAGCAGTACTTC	CASSQEGQEPYEQYF
TRBJ2-1	TRBV12-1	.	.	TGTGCCAGCAGCTTTGGGGACAGGGGTGGCCCCTACAATGAGCAGTTCTTC	CASSFGDRGGPYNEQFF